This paragraph covers one TCR beta chain sequence. Its cognate antigen has yet to be identified. No qualities accompany the bases; no much larger clone lies one base away. This sample was included in a study of T cell repertoires in cytomegalovirus infection (dated by TCRdb to about 2019). About the investigation overall: The peptide stimulations were aimed at well-studied HLA-B-restricted epitopes as well as recently identified HLA-C-restricted CMV epitopes, whose presentation resists viral immunomodulation. Donor HLA type was relevant to the analysis, because carriage of CMV infection together with the matching HLA type was indicated by public TCR beta signatures.

Instrument on record: Illumina HiSeq 1500. In-frame beta chains were kept once TCRdb had trimmed the public reads at Q25 with fastp and called clones with MiXCR. Rows merge per CDR3 protein into single entries with the most common DNA and genes. In this sample the table shows about 830,000 distinct CDR3 sequences, 32% of which occur a single time. Under 15% of the sample rests with the top ten. The meaning of the sample's treatment or condition label: in vitro stimulation with specific CMV peptide epitopes to enrich CMV-specific T cells. What the study reported, not specific to this receptor: The ex vivo response was dominated by HLA-C-restricted CMV-specific TCR beta clonotypes, which also provided the single most frequent clonotype in two of eight donors. Carriers of CMV infection plus the relevant HLA type were discriminated by the cumulative frequency of public TCR beta family members in the study cohort and in an independent roughly 380-donor cohort.

Relative to germline, V is 5 bases shorter and J is 4 bases shorter, with 21 bases between their ends. From the cysteine through the phenylalanine, the CDR3 covers 17 amino acids. The kept DNA is CDR3 alone, 51 bases in frame from the first base. CDR1 and CDR2 are read off the germline V gene (reference sequence) as SEHNR and FQNEAQ. This material consisted of cultured CD8+ T cells from PBMCs, taken from culture after CMV antigen stimulation. The sequence is built from TRBV7-9 and TRBJ1-3; TRBD1 is perhaps the D gene, given 6 matching bases. The sequence was collected from a human donor in good health (CMV status not recorded). Some clones in this sample may be carry-over from other donors' samples. In nucleotides, the sequence is TGTGCCAGCAGCCCACAGGGAATTGGGCCTTGGGGAAACACCATATATTTT. Its amino acids are CASSPQGIGPWGNTIYF.